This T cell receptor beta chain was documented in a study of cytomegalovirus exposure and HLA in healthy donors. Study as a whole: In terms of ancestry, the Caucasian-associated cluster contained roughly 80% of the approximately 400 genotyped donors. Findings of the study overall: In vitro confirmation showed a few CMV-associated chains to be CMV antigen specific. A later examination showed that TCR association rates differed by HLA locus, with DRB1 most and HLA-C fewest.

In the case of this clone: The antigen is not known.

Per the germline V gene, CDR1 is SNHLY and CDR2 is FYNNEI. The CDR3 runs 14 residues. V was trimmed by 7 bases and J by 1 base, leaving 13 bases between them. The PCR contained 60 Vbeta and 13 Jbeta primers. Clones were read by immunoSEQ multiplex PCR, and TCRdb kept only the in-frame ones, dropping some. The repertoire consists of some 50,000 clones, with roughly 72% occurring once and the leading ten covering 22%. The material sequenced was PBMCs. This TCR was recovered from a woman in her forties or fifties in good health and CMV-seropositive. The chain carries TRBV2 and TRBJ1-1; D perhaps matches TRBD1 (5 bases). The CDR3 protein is CASKGQGTNTEAFF. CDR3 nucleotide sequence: TGTGCCAGCAAGGGGCAGGGAACGAACACTGAAGCTTTCTTT.